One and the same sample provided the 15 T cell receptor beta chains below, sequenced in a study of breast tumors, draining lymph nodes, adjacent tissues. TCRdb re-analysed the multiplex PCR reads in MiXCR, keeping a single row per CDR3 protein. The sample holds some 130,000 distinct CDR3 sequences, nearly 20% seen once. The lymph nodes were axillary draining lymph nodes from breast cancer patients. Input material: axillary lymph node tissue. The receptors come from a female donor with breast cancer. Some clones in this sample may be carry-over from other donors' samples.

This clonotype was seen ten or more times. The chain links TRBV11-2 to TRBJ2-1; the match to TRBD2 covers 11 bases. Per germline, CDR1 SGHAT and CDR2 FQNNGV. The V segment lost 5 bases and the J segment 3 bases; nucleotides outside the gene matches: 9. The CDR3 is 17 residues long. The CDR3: CASSRRSGLADYNEQFF. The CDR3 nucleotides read TGTGCCAGCAGCCGGCGATCGGGACTAGCGGACTACAATGAGCAGTTCTTC.

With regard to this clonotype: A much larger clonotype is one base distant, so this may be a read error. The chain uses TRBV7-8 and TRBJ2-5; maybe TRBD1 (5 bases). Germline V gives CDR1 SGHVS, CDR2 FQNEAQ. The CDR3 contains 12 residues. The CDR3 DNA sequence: TGTGCCAGCAGCCGACAGCAAGAGACCCAGTGCTTC. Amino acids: CASSRQQETQCF.

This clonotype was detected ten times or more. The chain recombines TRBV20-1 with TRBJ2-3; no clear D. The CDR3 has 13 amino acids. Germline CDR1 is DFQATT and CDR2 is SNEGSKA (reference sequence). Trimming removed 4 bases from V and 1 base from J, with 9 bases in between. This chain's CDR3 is CSAKLHRTDTQYF. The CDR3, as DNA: TGCAGTGCTAAACTCCACCGCACAGATACGCAGTATTTT.

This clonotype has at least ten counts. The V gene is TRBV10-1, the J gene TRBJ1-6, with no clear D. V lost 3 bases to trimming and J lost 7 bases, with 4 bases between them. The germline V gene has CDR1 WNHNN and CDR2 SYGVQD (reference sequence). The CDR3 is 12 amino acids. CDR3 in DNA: TGCGCCAGCAGTGACCTAAATTCACCCCTCCACTTT. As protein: CASSDLNSPLHF.

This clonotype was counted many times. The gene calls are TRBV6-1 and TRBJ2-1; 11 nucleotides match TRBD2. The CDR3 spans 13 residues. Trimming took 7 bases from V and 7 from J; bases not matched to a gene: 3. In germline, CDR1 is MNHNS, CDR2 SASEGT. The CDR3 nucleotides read TGTGCCAGCACCCGACTAGCGGGAAATGAGCAGTTCTTC. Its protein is CASTRLAGNEQFF.

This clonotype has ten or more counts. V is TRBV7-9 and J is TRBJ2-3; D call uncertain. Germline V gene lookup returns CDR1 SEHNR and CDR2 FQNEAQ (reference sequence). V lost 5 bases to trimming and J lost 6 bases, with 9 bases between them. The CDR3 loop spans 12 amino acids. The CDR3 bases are TGTGCCAGCAGCCGTAGGGTGGATACGCAGTATTTT. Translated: CASSRRVDTQYF.

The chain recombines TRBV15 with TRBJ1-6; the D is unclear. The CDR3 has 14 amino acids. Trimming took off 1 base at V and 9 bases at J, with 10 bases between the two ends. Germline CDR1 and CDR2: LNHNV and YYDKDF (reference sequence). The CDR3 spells CATSRGRYSSPLHF. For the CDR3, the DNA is TGTGCCACCAGCAGAGGTCGGTACAGTTCACCCCTCCACTTT.

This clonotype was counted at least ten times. CDR3 nucleotide sequence: TGCAGTGCTAGTCTCAGCTCTGTGGAGCAGTACTTC. Amino acid sequence: CSASLSSVEQYF. This chain links TRBV20-1 with TRBJ2-7; no clear D gene. In germline, CDR1 is DFQATT, CDR2 SNEGSKA (reference sequence). V gave up 3 bases and J gave up 7 bases, with 13 bases separating them. The CDR3 runs to 12 residues.

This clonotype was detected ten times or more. CDR3 coding DNA: TGCGCCAGCAGCTGGGACTACTCTACTCCTTACGAGCAGTACTTC. Its protein is CASSWDYSTPYEQYF. This rearrangement joins TRBV5-1 to TRBJ2-7, with 7 bases lining up with TRBD2. Germline-derived CDR1 and CDR2 are SGHRS and YFSETQ. V was clipped by 3 bases and J by 4 bases; unmatched bases: 10. The CDR3 spans 15 residues.

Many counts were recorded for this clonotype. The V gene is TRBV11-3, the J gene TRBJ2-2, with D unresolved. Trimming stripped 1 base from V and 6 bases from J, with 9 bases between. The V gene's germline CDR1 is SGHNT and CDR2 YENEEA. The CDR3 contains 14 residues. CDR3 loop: CASSLGPSSGELFF. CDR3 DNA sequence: TGTGCCAGCAGCTTAGGGCCATCATCCGGGGAGCTGTTTTTT.

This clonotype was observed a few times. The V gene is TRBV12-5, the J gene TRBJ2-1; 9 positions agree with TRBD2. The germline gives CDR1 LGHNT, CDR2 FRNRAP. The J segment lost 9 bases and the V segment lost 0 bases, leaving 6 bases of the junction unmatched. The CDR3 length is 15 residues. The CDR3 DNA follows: TGTGCTAGTGGTTTGGTTAATAGCGGGAGCGGTGAGCAGTTCTTC. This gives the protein CASGLVNSGSGEQFF.

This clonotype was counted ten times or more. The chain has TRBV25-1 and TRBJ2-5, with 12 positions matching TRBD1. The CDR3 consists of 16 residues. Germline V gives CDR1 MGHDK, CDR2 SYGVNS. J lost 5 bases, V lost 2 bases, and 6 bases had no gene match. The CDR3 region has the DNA TGTGCCAGCAGTGAACCGGGACAGGGGGCGCGGGAGACCCAGTACTTC. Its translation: CASSEPGQGARETQYF.

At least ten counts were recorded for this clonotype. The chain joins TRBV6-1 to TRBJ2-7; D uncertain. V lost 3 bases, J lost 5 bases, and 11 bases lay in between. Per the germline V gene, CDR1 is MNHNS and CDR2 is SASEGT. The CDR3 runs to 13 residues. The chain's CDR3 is CASSDTDPNEQYF. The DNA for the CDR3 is TGTGCCAGCAGTGACACGGACCCCAACGAGCAGTACTTC.

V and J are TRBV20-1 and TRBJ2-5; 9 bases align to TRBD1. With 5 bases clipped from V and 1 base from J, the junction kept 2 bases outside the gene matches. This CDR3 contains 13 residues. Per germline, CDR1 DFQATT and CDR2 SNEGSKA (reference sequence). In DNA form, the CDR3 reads TGCAGTGCTGGGGACAGGGCCCAAGAGACCCAGTACTTC. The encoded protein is CSAGDRAQETQYF.

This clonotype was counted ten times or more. The CDR3 DNA is TGTGCCAGCAATAGACAGGGCGATCAGCCCCAGCATTTT. It encodes CASNRQGDQPQHF. The gene calls are TRBV6-6 and TRBJ1-5, with 7 positions matching TRBD1. This CDR3 region has 13 residues. After removal of 7 bases from V and 5 bases from J, the junction contained 5 bases not matched to a gene. Germline-derived CDR1 and CDR2 are MNHNY and SVGAGI (reference sequence).